A selection of T cell receptor beta chains follows, all from one sample in a study of T cell responses to AZD1222 COVID-19 vaccine. Generated by immunoSEQ multiplex PCR, the TCRdb table keeps only in-frame clones and is missing some. The sample carries about 220,000 clones, roughly 91% recorded once. This sample comprised peripheral blood, obtained on day 0 of MenACWY control vaccination. Receptors originate from an adult in good health. The CDR3 runs from the conserved cysteine through the conserved F or W. The order of the fields is clone size, J gene, D gene, V gene, CDR3 protein, CDR3 DNA. D genes are given only for firm matches. The listing skips clone size in some rows; elsewhere it reads once, few, many or a size class.

>-|TRBJ2-7|TRBD1|TRBV7-9
CASSLSGTGGGEQYF
TGTGCCAGCAGCCTTTCCGGGACAGGAGGTGGCGAGCAGTACTTC
>-|TRBJ1-3|TRBD1|TRBV7-9
CASSLGQENTIYF
TGTGCCAGCAGCTTGGGACAGGAAAACACCATATATTTT
>-|TRBJ2-3|TRBD2|TRBV4-3
CASSQDPPTSGSTDTQYF
TGCGCCAGCAGCCAAGACCCCCCTACTAGCGGCAGCACAGATACGCAGTATTTT
>once|TRBJ2-3|-|TRBV7-9
CASRPPQYTDTQYF
TGTGCCAGCAGGCCCCCCCAATACACAGATACGCAGTATTTT
>-|TRBJ1-5|TRBD1|TRBV7-8
CASSPWTGVVNQPQHF
TGTGCCAGCAGCCCTTGGACAGGGGTCGTTAATCAGCCCCAGCATTTT
>-|TRBJ1-4|-|TRBV5-1
CASSPVGGPNEKLFF
TGCGCCAGCAGCCCAGTGGGGGGGCCGAATGAAAAACTGTTTTTT
>-|TRBJ1-1|-|TRBV14
CASSQITGAGSEAFF
TGTGCCAGCAGCCAAATCACAGGAGCGGGTTCGGAAGCTTTCTTT
>-|TRBJ2-3|TRBD2|TRBV5-1
CASSLRSSGDTDTQYF
TGCGCCAGCAGCCTACGTAGTAGCGGGGACACAGATACGCAGTATTTT
>-|TRBJ1-2|-|TRBV6-6
CASTNLGSLSGGYTF
TGTGCCAGCACCAACTTAGGGAGCCTGTCCGGGGGCTACACCTTC
>-|TRBJ2-1|TRBD1|TRBV2
CATGPGQGSSEQFF
TGTGCCACAGGACCGGGACAGGGCAGTAGTGAGCAGTTCTTC
>-|TRBJ1-5|-|TRBV7-2
CASSLSWRNQPQHF
TGTGCCAGCAGTCTTAGCTGGCGCAATCAGCCCCAGCATTTT
>-|TRBJ1-5|-|TRBV5-6
CASSLDGGNQPQHF
TGTGCCAGCAGCTTGGACGGGGGCAATCAGCCCCAGCATTTT
>few|TRBJ1-2|TRBD1|TRBV30
CAWTLAGGYGYTF
TGTGCCTGGACCTTGGCAGGGGGGTACGGCTACACCTTC
>-|TRBJ2-1|-|TRBV6-5
CASGSGGRSYNEQFF
TGTGCCAGCGGGTCCGGGGGGCGCTCCTACAATGAGCAGTTCTTC
>-|TRBJ2-1|TRBD2|TRBV6-2/TRBV6-3
CASSYTKRGGYNEQFF
TGTGCCAGCAGTTACACGAAGCGGGGCGGGTACAATGAGCAGTTCTTC
>-|TRBJ1-5|TRBD1|TRBV2
CASTPGTVSNQPQHF
TGTGCCAGCACTCCTGGGACAGTCTCCAATCAGCCCCAGCATTTT
>-|TRBJ1-1|-|TRBV5-8
CASGHRTRGAEAFF
TGTGCCAGCGGGCACCGGACGCGGGGCGCTGAAGCTTTCTTT
>-|TRBJ1-4|TRBD1|TRBV7-3
CASSLTGTAGEKLFF
TGTGCCAGCAGCTTAACCGGGACAGCAGGAGAAAAACTGTTTTTT
>-|TRBJ2-1|TRBD2|TRBV7-2
CASSVSSGSSYNEQFF
TGTGCCAGCAGCGTGTCTAGCGGGAGCTCCTACAATGAGCAGTTCTTC
>-|TRBJ2-1|TRBD2|TRBV6-4
CASSDSGLAGGHEQFF
TGTGCCAGCAGTGACTCAGGGCTAGCGGGGGGGCATGAGCAGTTCTTC
>-|TRBJ2-1|TRBD1|TRBV5-1
CASSPGQGYNEQFF
TGCGCCAGCAGCCCGGGACAGGGCTACAATGAGCAGTTCTTC
>-|TRBJ2-5|TRBD2|TRBV3-1/TRBV3-2
CASSLSGGAGETQYF
TGTGCCAGCAGTCTGAGCGGGGGGGCCGGGGAGACCCAGTACTTC
>few|TRBJ2-7|TRBD1|TRBV6-2/TRBV6-3
CASSRTGTYEQYF
TGTGCCAGCAGCCGGACAGGAACCTACGAGCAGTACTTC
>-|TRBJ1-4|-|TRBV11-2
CASSPDGGSTNEKLFF
TGTGCCAGCAGCCCAGATGGGGGCTCAACTAATGAAAAACTGTTTTTT
>-|TRBJ2-3|-|TRBV24-1
CATSESGTTDTQYF
TGTGCCACCAGTGAGTCAGGGACCACAGATACGCAGTATTTT
>-|TRBJ1-6|-|TRBV28
CASSLQGRVTHF
TGTGCCAGCAGTTTACAAGGCAGGGTAACCCACTTT
>-|TRBJ1-2|-|TRBV11-2
CASSWNRADGYTF
TGTGCCAGCAGCTGGAACAGGGCGGATGGCTACACCTTC
>-|TRBJ1-4|-|TRBV4-2
CASSQEVVTGFFNEKLFF
TGTGCCAGCAGCCAAGAGGTGGTCACCGGGTTCTTTAATGAAAAACTGTTTTTT
>-|TRBJ1-3|-|TRBV4-2
CASSAGSGNTIYF
TGTGCCAGCTCTGCGGGCTCTGGAAACACCATATATTTT
>-|TRBJ2-1|-|TRBV7-2
CASSSFAYNEQFF
TGTGCCAGCAGCTCCTTTGCCTACAATGAGCAGTTCTTC
>-|TRBJ1-3|-|TRBV4-2
CASSPNRFGIGNTIYF
TGTGCCAGCAGCCCTAACCGTTTTGGGATCGGAAACACCATATATTTT
>-|TRBJ1-2|-|TRBV5-1
CASTPKDSAYGYTF
TGCGCCAGCACCCCTAAGGACAGTGCCTATGGCTACACCTTC
>-|TRBJ2-1|-|TRBV7-3
CASSLSGTRNEQFF
TGTGCCAGCAGCTTGTCCGGGACTCGCAATGAGCAGTTCTTC
>-|TRBJ2-1|TRBD2|TRBV5-1
CASSPGTNYNEQFF
TGCGCCAGCAGCCCCGGGACTAACTACAATGAGCAGTTCTTC
>-|TRBJ1-4|-|TRBV9
CASSSRAEEKLFF
TGTGCCAGCAGCTCTCGGGCCGAGGAAAAACTGTTTTTT
>-|TRBJ1-5|TRBD1|TRBV3-1/TRBV3-2
CASSRRPGQGVNQPQHF
TGTGCCAGCAGCCGACGCCCGGGACAGGGTGTCAATCAGCCCCAGCATTTT
>-|TRBJ1-4|TRBD1|TRBV3-1/TRBV3-2
CASSQVGTGVEKLFF
TGTGCCAGCAGCCAAGTCGGGACAGGGGTTGAAAAACTGTTTTTT
>-|TRBJ2-7|TRBD1|TRBV9
CASSVGGTAYEQYF
TGTGCCAGCAGCGTAGGGGGGACAGCCTACGAGCAGTACTTC
>-|TRBJ2-2|-|TRBV2
CASSEIPNTGELFF
TGTGCCAGCAGTGAAATCCCGAACACCGGGGAGCTGTTTTTT
>-|TRBJ1-2|TRBD1|TRBV6-1
CASSEFGQDYGYTF
TGTGCCAGCAGTGAATTCGGACAGGACTATGGCTACACCTTC
>-|TRBJ1-1|-|TRBV28
CASSFPKNTEAFF
TGTGCCAGCAGTTTCCCGAAAAACACTGAAGCTTTCTTT
>-|TRBJ1-1|-|TRBV19
CASSTGPGAEAFF
TGTGCCAGTAGTACGGGCCCAGGGGCCGAAGCTTTCTTT
>many|TRBJ1-1|-|TRBV7-9
CASSPPANTEAFF
TGTGCCAGCAGCCCACCAGCTAACACTGAAGCTTTCTTT
>-|TRBJ2-5|-|TRBV4-2
CASSGGAQETQYF
TGTGCCAGCAGCGGGGGGGCCCAAGAGACCCAGTACTTC
>-|TRBJ1-3|-|TRBV19
CASSFGNTIYF
TGTGCCAGTAGTTTCGGAAACACCATATATTTT
>-|TRBJ2-3|-|TRBV4-3
CASSQEVGKPSTDTQYF
TGCGCCAGCAGCCAAGAGGTCGGGAAACCTAGCACAGATACGCAGTATTTT
>-|TRBJ1-5|-|TRBV6-5
CASSYGSNQPQHF
TGTGCCAGCAGTTACGGTAGCAATCAGCCCCAGCATTTT
>-|TRBJ2-5|-|TRBV2
CASSEIGRGGETQYF
TGTGCCAGCAGTGAAATAGGCAGGGGCGGGGAGACCCAGTACTTC
>-|TRBJ1-5|TRBD1|TRBV27
CASSRGDRDSNQPQHF
TGTGCCAGCAGCCGGGGGGACAGGGATAGCAATCAGCCCCAGCATTTT
>-|TRBJ1-2|TRBD1|TRBV29-1
CSVTGTVDYGYTF
TGCAGCGTTACCGGGACAGTAGACTATGGCTACACCTTC
>-|TRBJ1-2|-|TRBV19
CASIPRAGDPGYGYTF
TGTGCCAGTATCCCAAGAGCAGGGGATCCGGGGTATGGCTACACCTTC
>-|TRBJ1-2|-|TRBV6-5
CASSREGAYGYTF
TGTGCCAGCAGTCGTGAAGGGGCCTATGGCTACACCTTC
>-|TRBJ2-1|TRBD1|TRBV18
CASSRDRGPEFF
TGTGCCAGCTCACGGGACAGGGGTCCGGAGTTCTTC
>-|TRBJ2-2|TRBD2|TRBV7-2
CASSPTSGADTGELFF
TGTGCCAGCAGCCCGACTAGCGGGGCAGACACCGGGGAGCTGTTTTTT
>-|TRBJ1-2|-|TRBV15
CATSRDPGGGGHYGYTF
TGTGCCACCAGCAGAGATCCCGGTGGGGGAGGTCACTATGGCTACACCTTC
>-|TRBJ2-1|-|TRBV3-1/TRBV3-2
CASSQDIGKYNEQFF
TGTGCCAGCAGCCAAGATATAGGCAAGTACAATGAGCAGTTCTTC
>-|TRBJ1-1|-|TRBV15
CATSKALKEAFF
TGTGCCACCAGCAAGGCCCTTAAAGAAGCTTTCTTT